Sequencing of this TCR beta chain was carried out in a study of T cell changes during pregnancy in multiple sclerosis. The V and J ends lost 0 bases and 0 bases, in that order; junction bases with no gene match: 12. This CDR3 has 20 residues. CDR1 MGHRA and CDR2 YSYEKL come from the germline V gene. Generated by immunoSEQ multiplex PCR, the TCRdb table keeps only in-frame clones and is missing some. The sample includes more than 55,000 clones, 94% seen only once; the top ten take about 3%. The input for sequencing was CD8+ T cells from peripheral blood mononuclear cells, taken in the third trimester of pregnancy. This sequence originates from a female donor with multiple sclerosis, enrolled in a pregnancy study. The chain carries TRBV4-1 and TRBJ2-1; 9 bases match TRBD2. The CDR3 DNA follows: TGCGCCAGCAGCCAAGAGGGTTTGGTAGCGGGAGACGACTCCTACAATGAGCAGTTCTTC. It is translated as CASSQEGLVAGDDSYNEQFF.